This passage covers 8 T cell receptor beta chains from one sample sequenced in a study of T-cell reconstitution after alpha-beta-depleted transplantation in children. Unique molecular identifiers were built into the TCRbeta library. TCRdb analysed the PCR reads with MiXCR anew, one entry per CDR3 protein. The sample consists of 800,000 to 1,000,000 distinct CDR3 sequences, roughly 29% of them appearing once. Sample: PBMCs, mostly from graft donor cells, taken 360 days after TCRalphabeta/CD19-depleted stem cell transplant. The receptor set was obtained from a boy under two years old who had a stem cell transplant for SCID, so the T cells may come from the graft donor.

This clonotype has only a few counts. The chain uses TRBV20-1 and TRBJ2-2; D unclear. Germline-derived CDR1 and CDR2 are DFQATT and SNEGSKA (reference sequence). This CDR3 is built from 13 residues. Deletions cut 3 bases from V and 4 bases from J, with 9 bases between. CDR3 residues: CSASSTRTGELFF. CDR3 nucleotide sequence: TGCAGTGCTAGTTCCACCCGCACCGGGGAGCTGTTTTTT.

This clonotype was counted between two and nine times. The CDR3 bases are TGCGCCAGCAGCAGAAACAGGGGAGGGGGCTACAATGAGCAGTTCTTC. Its translation is CASSRNRGGGYNEQFF. This chain joins TRBV5-1 and TRBJ2-1; D is possibly TRBD1 or TRBD2 (7 bases each). With 4 bases removed from V and 3 bases from J, the gap between germline ends came to 17 bases. Germline V CDR1 and CDR2: SGHRS, YFSETQ. CDR3 length: 16 amino acids.

The chain employs TRBV4-2 and TRBJ2-6; D might be TRBD1 or TRBD2, each matching 5 bases. Trimming shortened V by 0 bases and J by 0 bases, and 9 bases separated the two germline ends. The CDR3 extends over 17 amino acids. Germline CDR1 LGHNA, CDR2 YNFKEQ. The CDR3 region is CASSQDGTSSGANVLTF. The CDR3 DNA is TGTGCCAGCAGCCAAGATGGGACCAGCTCTGGGGCCAACGTCCTGACTTTC.

The genes are TRBV10-3 and TRBJ1-1, with D possibly being TRBD1 (5 bases). The CDR3 loop spans 14 amino acids. Germline lookup yields CDR1 ENHRY and CDR2 SYGVKD. V gave up 6 bases and J gave up 0 bases, with 11 bases separating them. The CDR3 region has the DNA TGTGCCATCAGGGCGACAGCCGTGAACACTGAAGCTTTCTTT. Translating gives CAIRATAVNTEAFF.

This chain joins TRBV20-1 and TRBJ1-1; unclear D gene. The CDR3 contains 13 residues. V was trimmed by 3 bases and J by 1 base, leaving 9 bases between them. The germline V gene encodes CDR1 DFQATT and CDR2 SNEGSKA (reference sequence). The CDR3 region has the DNA TGCAGTGCTAGCACTTCAGGGAACACTGAAGCTTTCTTT. Amino acids: CSASTSGNTEAFF.

This rearrangement joins TRBV28 to TRBJ1-5; TRBD1 might be the D (5 bases). The CDR3 has 15 amino acids. CDR1 MDHEN and CDR2 SYDVKM come from the germline V gene. V was shortened by 3 bases and J by 2 bases, with 11 bases between the two germline ends. Written as DNA, the CDR3 is TGTGCCAGCAGTTTGGGGACGTATGGCAATCAGCCCCAGCATTTT. It translates to CASSLGTYGNQPQHF. Full variable domain (outside the CDR3, taken from reference TRBV28 and TRBJ1-5): DVKVTQSSRYLVKRTGEKVFLECVQDMDHENMFWYRQDPGLGLRLIYFSYDVKMKEKGDIPEGYSVSREKKERFSLILESASTNQTSMYLCASSLGTYGNQPQHFGDGTRLSIL.

The DNA for the CDR3 is TGTGCCAGCAGTTATGAGTTCGGCAGTGGAAACACCATATATTTT. Protein product: CASSYEFGSGNTIYF. The chain carries TRBV6-5 and TRBJ1-3; D is ambiguous. The CDR3 totals 15 residues. V shed 3 bases and J shed 3 bases, with 12 bases lying between them. Germline V gene sequence: CDR1 MNHEY, CDR2 SVGAGI.

The chain links TRBV12-3 or TRBV12-4 to TRBJ2-5, with a tentative D call TRBD2 (7 bases). CDR3 length equals 16 residues. V lost 5 bases and J 5 bases, leaving 21 bases between the germline ends. The CDR3: CASSALRGGAGETQYF. The CDR3 DNA follows: TGTGCCAGCAGTGCCTTAAGGGGGGGGGCTGGGGAGACCCAGTACTTC.